The text below deals with one TCR beta chain. The sample is drawn from a study of control samples from healthy donors and cancer patients. V was clipped by 3 bases and J by 2 bases, with 8 bases between them. The CDR3 sequence is 13 residues long. Germline V gene sequence: CDR1 SGHRS, CDR2 YFSETQ. Only in-frame clones appear in the TCRdb table, and some are missing; sequencing was by immunoSEQ multiplex PCR. The sample lists about 79,000 clones; approximately 94% were seen once. The V and J genes are TRBV5-1 and TRBJ1-2; D gene unclear. Sequencing used PBMCs. The clonotype comes from a woman aged 40-49 years with lung cancer. The CDR3 reads CASSYGRNYGYTF. The CDR3 DNA is TGCGCCAGCAGCTACGGACGCAACTATGGCTACACCTTC.